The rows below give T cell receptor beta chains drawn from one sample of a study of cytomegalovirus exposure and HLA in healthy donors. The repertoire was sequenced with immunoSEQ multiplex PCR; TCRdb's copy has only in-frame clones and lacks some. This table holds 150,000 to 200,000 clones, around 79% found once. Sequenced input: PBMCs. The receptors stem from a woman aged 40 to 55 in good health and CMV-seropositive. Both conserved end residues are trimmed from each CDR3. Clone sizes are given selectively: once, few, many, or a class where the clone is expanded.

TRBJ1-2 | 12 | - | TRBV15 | ATSKGDRNYGYT
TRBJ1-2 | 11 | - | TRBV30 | AWSPRGTARHT
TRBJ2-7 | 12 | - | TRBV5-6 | ASSFKQLPYEQY
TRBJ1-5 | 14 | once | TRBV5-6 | ASSFWTGDNNQPQH
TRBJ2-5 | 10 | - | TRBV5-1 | ASSLDRETQY
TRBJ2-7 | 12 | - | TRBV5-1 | ASSEADGPYEQY
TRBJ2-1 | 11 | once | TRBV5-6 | ASSFARYNEQF
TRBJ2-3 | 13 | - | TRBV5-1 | ASSLEGGGVDTQY
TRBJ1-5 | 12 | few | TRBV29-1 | SVVAGSGNQPQH
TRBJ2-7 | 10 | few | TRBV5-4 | ASSRPGDEQY
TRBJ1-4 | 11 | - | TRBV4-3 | ASSQETREKLF
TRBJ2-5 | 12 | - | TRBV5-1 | ASSSRTGQETQY
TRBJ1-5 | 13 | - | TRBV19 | ASSGNRDSYQPQH
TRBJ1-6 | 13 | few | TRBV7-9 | ASQREGRYNSPLH
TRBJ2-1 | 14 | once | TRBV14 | ASSSSGRAPGNEQF
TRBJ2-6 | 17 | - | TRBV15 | ATSREGTGGTGGANVLT
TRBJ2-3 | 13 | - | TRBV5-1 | ASSLDGTPADTQY
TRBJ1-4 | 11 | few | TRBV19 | ATSRDREEKLF
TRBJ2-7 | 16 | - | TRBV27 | ASSPRGTSGRGRNEQY
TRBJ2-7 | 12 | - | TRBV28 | ASSSSGRANEQY
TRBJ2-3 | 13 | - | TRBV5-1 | ASSLVGPHTDTQY
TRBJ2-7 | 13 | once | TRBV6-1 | ASSETGARSYEQY
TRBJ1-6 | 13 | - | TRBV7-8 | ASTLDGASNSPLH
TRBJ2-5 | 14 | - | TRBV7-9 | ASSSLAGGPKETQY